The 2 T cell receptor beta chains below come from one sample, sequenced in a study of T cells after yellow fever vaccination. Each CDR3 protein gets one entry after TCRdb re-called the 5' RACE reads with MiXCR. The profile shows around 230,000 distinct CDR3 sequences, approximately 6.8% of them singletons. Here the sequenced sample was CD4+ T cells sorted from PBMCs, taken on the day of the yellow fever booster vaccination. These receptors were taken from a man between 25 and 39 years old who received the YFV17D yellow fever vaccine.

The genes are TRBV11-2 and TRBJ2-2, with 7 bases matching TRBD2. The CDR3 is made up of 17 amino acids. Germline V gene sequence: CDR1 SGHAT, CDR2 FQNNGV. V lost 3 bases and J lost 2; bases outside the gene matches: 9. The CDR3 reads CASSFRGSISNTGELFF. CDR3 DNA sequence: TGTGCCAGCAGCTTTCGCGGGAGTATCAGTAACACCGGGGAGCTGTTTTTT.

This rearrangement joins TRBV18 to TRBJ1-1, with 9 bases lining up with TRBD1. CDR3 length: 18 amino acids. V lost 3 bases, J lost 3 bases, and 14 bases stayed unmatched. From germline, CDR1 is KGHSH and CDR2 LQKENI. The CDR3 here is CASSPPGQGVVRYTEAFF. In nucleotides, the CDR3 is TGTGCCAGCTCACCCCCGGGACAGGGTGTAGTTAGGTACACTGAAGCTTTCTTT. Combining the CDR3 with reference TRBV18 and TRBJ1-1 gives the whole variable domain NAGVMQNPRHLVRRRGQEARLRCSPMKGHSHVYWYRQLPEEGLKFMVYLQKENIIDESGMPKERFSAEFPKEGPSILRIQQVVRGDSAAYFCASSPPGQGVVRYTEAFFGQGTRLTVV.